Listed below are T cell receptor beta chains from one sample, sequenced in a study of lymphopenia after photon versus proton radiotherapy. The table came from immunoSEQ multiplex PCR; TCRdb's copy has only in-frame clones and leaves some out. The sample holds around 29,000 clones, about 94% seen once. The input for sequencing was peripheral blood, taken from a patient treated with photon-based radiotherapy. The receptors stem from a woman between 45 and 65 years old with cholangiocarcinoma. Each CDR3 is given with its conserved first and last residue. D genes are given only for firm matches. The size entry is marked missing in some rows and otherwise reads once, few, many or a size class.

>TRBJ1-6|-|-|TRBV11-2
CASSLVYAPLHF
TGTGCCAGCAGCTTAGTATACGCACCCCTCCACTTT
>TRBJ1-2|-|-|TRBV19
CASSTGIGYTF
TGTGCCAGTAGCACAGGGATCGGCTACACCTTC
>TRBJ1-5|TRBD1|-|TRBV18
CASSPRTGGGYSNQPQHF
TGTGCCAGCTCACCCCGGACAGGAGGGGGGTATAGCAATCAGCCCCAGCATTTT
>TRBJ1-1|-|-|TRBV7-6
CASSLRMSQLGGTEAFF
TGTGCCAGCAGCTTGCGGATGTCACAACTCGGGGGCACTGAAGCTTTCTTT
>TRBJ1-2|TRBD1|few|TRBV27
CASSRQGPTSGYTF
TGTGCCAGCAGCCGACAGGGGCCAACGTCTGGCTACACCTTC
>TRBJ2-6|-|-|TRBV7-6
CASSPYSWDMHAGANVLTF
TGTGCCAGCAGTCCTTATAGTTGGGACATGCACGCTGGGGCCAACGTCCTGACTTTC
>TRBJ2-5|-|-|TRBV7-6
CASSSRRSETQYF
TGTGCCAGCAGCTCAAGACGGAGCGAGACCCAGTACTTC
>TRBJ1-5|-|-|TRBV7-2
CASSFGYTGQPQHF
TGTGCCAGCAGCTTCGGGTATACAGGTCAGCCCCAGCATTTT
>TRBJ1-2|-|-|TRBV4-3
CASSQDRSAFLNPNYGYTF
TGCGCCAGCAGCCAAGATAGGTCGGCATTTCTTAACCCTAACTATGGCTACACCTTC
>TRBJ2-6|TRBD1|-|TRBV7-9
CASSLLTGRGANVLTF
TGTGCCAGCAGCTTACTGACAGGGCGCGGGGCCAACGTCCTGACTTTC
>TRBJ1-6|-|-|TRBV7-2
CASRADYSPLHF
TGTGCCAGCAGGGCAGATTATTCACCCCTCCACTTT